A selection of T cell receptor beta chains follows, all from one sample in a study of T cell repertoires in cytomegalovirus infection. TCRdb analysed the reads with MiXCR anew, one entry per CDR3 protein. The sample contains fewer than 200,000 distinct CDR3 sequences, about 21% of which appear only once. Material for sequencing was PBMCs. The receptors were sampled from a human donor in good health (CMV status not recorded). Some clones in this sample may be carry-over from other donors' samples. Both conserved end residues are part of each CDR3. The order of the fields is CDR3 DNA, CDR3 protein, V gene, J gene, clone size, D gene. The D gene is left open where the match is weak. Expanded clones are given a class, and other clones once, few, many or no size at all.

TGTGCCAGCAGTTTTTCCCCTCCCAGTGGGAATGAAAAACTGTTTTTT	CASSFSPPSGNEKLFF	TRBV6-1	TRBJ1-4	-	-
TGTGCCAGCAGCGAAGGTACAAACAGGAATCAGCCCCAGCATTTT	CASSEGTNRNQPQHF	TRBV7-2	TRBJ1-5	many	-
TGTGCCAGCAGCTCCGACTCAAACGTGGGAGAGACCCAGTACTTC	CASSSDSNVGETQYF	TRBV12-3/TRBV12-4	TRBJ2-5	few	-
TGTGCCAGCAGACAGAGAAATGCTGGGGCCAACGTCCTGACTTTC	CASRQRNAGANVLTF	TRBV6-2/TRBV6-3	TRBJ2-6	few	-
TGTGCCATCAGTGCGCCTAGCGGGGGTGTAGATACGCAGTATTTT	CAISAPSGGVDTQYF	TRBV10-3	TRBJ2-3	few	TRBD2
TGTGCCAGCAGCATACGGACTAGCGGTAGCACAGATACGCAGTATTTT	CASSIRTSGSTDTQYF	TRBV5-6	TRBJ2-3	-	TRBD2
TGTGCCAGCAACCGCAGGGAGACAGATACGCAGTATTTT	CASNRRETDTQYF	TRBV6-2/TRBV6-3	TRBJ2-3	many	-
TGTGCCAGCAGCCCTTGGGACGGGAGCTCCTACAATGAGCAGTTCTTC	CASSPWDGSSYNEQFF	TRBV7-6	TRBJ2-1	many	-
TGTGCCAGCAGCAACCAACAGGGATTGAACACTGAAGCTTTCTTT	CASSNQQGLNTEAFF	TRBV7-6	TRBJ1-1	many	-
TGTGCCAGCAGCATACAGGGGTATGGAAACACCATATATTTT	CASSIQGYGNTIYF	TRBV7-2	TRBJ1-3	many	TRBD1
TGTGCCAGCAGCTTTGGACTAGCGGGCCGAAACACCGGGGAGCTGTTTTTT	CASSFGLAGRNTGELFF	TRBV7-2	TRBJ2-2	many	TRBD2
TGTGCCATCAGTGACCGGGTTAACACTGAAGCTTTCTTT	CAISDRVNTEAFF	TRBV10-3	TRBJ1-1	-	-
TGTGCCAGCAGTCCTTGGACAGGGGCTGAAGCTTTCTTT	CASSPWTGAEAFF	TRBV28	TRBJ1-1	many	TRBD1
TGTGCCAGCAGTTTGGTCGCGGGGGCGCCCCAGCCCCAGCATTTT	CASSLVAGAPQPQHF	TRBV28	TRBJ1-5	-	-
TGTGCCAGCAGTTACGCCGGGACAGGGAAGAACACTGAAGCTTTCTTT	CASSYAGTGKNTEAFF	TRBV6-8	TRBJ1-1	-	TRBD1
TGTGCCAGCCGCTCCCGGGACACTGAAGCTTTCTTT	CASRSRDTEAFF	TRBV7-6	TRBJ1-1	once	-
TGTGCCAGCACTGATTTCCCAACCGGGACTAACTATGGCTACACCTTC	CASTDFPTGTNYGYTF	TRBV6-8	TRBJ1-2	-	-
TGTGCCAGCAGTTTCTGGGGACGGGTCAATCAGCCCCAGCATTTT	CASSFWGRVNQPQHF	TRBV28	TRBJ1-5	few	-
TGTGCCAGCAGCCGAACATATAGCAATCAGCCCCAGCATTTT	CASSRTYSNQPQHF	TRBV7-2	TRBJ1-5	-	-
TGTGCCAGCAGTCTGGGACAGGGCCCCACCAATGGCTACACCTTC	CASSLGQGPTNGYTF	TRBV2	TRBJ1-2	many	TRBD1
TGTGCCAGCAGACCTCCTTTAGGGACTGTCTCCTACAATGAGCAGTTCTTC	CASRPPLGTVSYNEQFF	TRBV12-3/TRBV12-4	TRBJ2-1	-	-
TGTGCTAGTGGGCCAGCGTCGAAGAGGATGAACACTGAAGCTTTCTTT	CASGPASKRMNTEAFF	TRBV12-5	TRBJ1-1	-	-
TGTGCCAGCAGTCCATCGGAGGCTGTTGGTACGCAGTATTTT	CASSPSEAVGTQYF	TRBV28	TRBJ2-3	-	-
TGCAGTGCCATCCGCCGAGAGACCGGGGAGCTGTTTTTT	CSAIRRETGELFF	TRBV20-1	TRBJ2-2	-	-
TGTGCCAGCAGTTACTCGAGTAGCGCAGGGGTCTCTGGGGCCAACGTCCTGACTTTC	CASSYSSSAGVSGANVLTF	TRBV6-8	TRBJ2-6	-	-
TGTGCCATCACCTCGAACGCGGGAGGAACAGATACGCAGTATTTT	CAITSNAGGTDTQYF	TRBV10-3	TRBJ2-3	-	TRBD2
TGCGCCAGCAGTCAATCGAAACTAGCGTTTTCCTACGAGCAGTACTTC	CASSQSKLAFSYEQYF	TRBV23-1	TRBJ2-7	-	TRBD2
TGTGCCAGCAGCTCGGACGGACCTTACAATGAGCAGTTCTTC	CASSSDGPYNEQFF	TRBV7-6	TRBJ2-1	-	-
TGCGCCAGCAGCGTACAGGGGGCAAGGGTCGATGGCTACACCTTC	CASSVQGARVDGYTF	TRBV5-1	TRBJ1-2	-	TRBD1
TGTGCCTGGAGTGAAATAAACACCGGGGAGCTGTTTTTT	CAWSEINTGELFF	TRBV30	TRBJ2-2	-	-
TGTGCCAGCAGTTTTATGTCGGCTAATAATGAAAAACTGTTTTTT	CASSFMSANNEKLFF	TRBV7-9	TRBJ1-4	-	-
TGTGCCAGCAGCCAAGGTCTCGGGCACCAAGAGACCCAGTACTTC	CASSQGLGHQETQYF	TRBV14	TRBJ2-5	few	-
TGTGCCAGCAGTTTAGGGCAGTTCATCACCGGGGAGCTGTTTTTT	CASSLGQFITGELFF	TRBV12-3/TRBV12-4	TRBJ2-2	-	-
TGTGCCAGCTCACCGGAAGGACTGGGCACAGATACGCAGTATTTT	CASSPEGLGTDTQYF	TRBV18	TRBJ2-3	few	-
TGTGCCAGCACCAGAACAGGGGGCGGGGACTATGGCTACACCTTC	CASTRTGGGDYGYTF	TRBV6-5	TRBJ1-2	-	TRBD1
TGTGCCAGCAGTGGAGAGGGGACAGATACGCAGTATTTT	CASSGEGTDTQYF	TRBV2	TRBJ2-3	many	-
TGTGCCAGCAGCCAGACGGGTCTTCAAAAGCAGTACTTC	CASSQTGLQKQYF	TRBV14	TRBJ2-7	few	-
TGTGCCAGCAGCTTAGCAGCCGGGACAGGGCGGCGTCGATGGACTGAAGCTTTCTTT	CASSLAAGTGRRRWTEAFF	TRBV7-2	TRBJ1-1	many	TRBD1
TGCAGTGCCCAAGGGCTAGCGGGAGGAGAGACCCAGTACTTC	CSAQGLAGGETQYF	TRBV20-1	TRBJ2-5	-	TRBD2
TGCAGTGCTAGAGATAATTTGGGCGGTGGAAACACCATATATTTT	CSARDNLGGGNTIYF	TRBV20-1	TRBJ1-3	few	-
TGTGCCAGCAGCGCAGGGGCCCCGGGTACGCAGTATTTT	CASSAGAPGTQYF	TRBV7-2	TRBJ2-3	few	-
TGTGCCAGCAGTTCCTCCCCTAGCGGACGCACAGATACGCAGTATTTT	CASSSSPSGRTDTQYF	TRBV6-6	TRBJ2-3	-	TRBD2
TGCAGTGCTAGGTCGATCGACGGATCCTACACCTTC	CSARSIDGSYTF	TRBV20-1	TRBJ1-2	few	-
TGTGCCAGCAGTTTTAGCGGGGGGGCAAGAAATGAGCAGTTCTTC	CASSFSGGARNEQFF	TRBV12-3/TRBV12-4	TRBJ2-1	few	TRBD2
TGTGCCAGCAGTTCCTGGGACAGCCTCTACGAGCAGTACTTC	CASSSWDSLYEQYF	TRBV27	TRBJ2-7	few	TRBD1
TGTGCCAGCAGTTACTCGACAGGACTTCCCAGCTCCTATAATTCACCCCTCCACTTT	CASSYSTGLPSSYNSPLHF	TRBV6-5	TRBJ1-6	few	-
TGTGCCAGCAGTTTTCGTGGACAGGATCGCACAGATACGCAGTATTTT	CASSFRGQDRTDTQYF	TRBV28	TRBJ2-3	many	TRBD1
TGTGCCAGCAGTTTACTAGGGGGCGCGACTGAAACTTTCTTT	CASSLLGGATETFF	TRBV12-3/TRBV12-4	TRBJ1-1	-	TRBD1
TGTGCCAGCAGTTCCCGAGGCAGGGGAGCGGATCAGCCCCAGCATTTT	CASSSRGRGADQPQHF	TRBV27	TRBJ1-5	few	-
TGTGCCAGCACCTCCGGGGGTAGCCGCTACGAGCAGTACTTC	CASTSGGSRYEQYF	TRBV6-8	TRBJ2-7	-	-
TGTGCCAGCAGCCCTCCAGTGAACAATGAGCAGTTCTTC	CASSPPVNNEQFF	TRBV7-9	TRBJ2-1	few	-
TGTGCCAGCAATATTAACGGGGGCCGGGGCAATCAGCCCCAGCATTTT	CASNINGGRGNQPQHF	TRBV6-1	TRBJ1-5	-	-
TGTGCCAGCAGCCCCCTCCGGGACACGGGAATCTTT	CASSPLRDTGIF	TRBV2	TRBJ1-1	-	-
TGTGCCAGCAGCTTAGCCAAGGGCACAGATACGCAGTATTTT	CASSLAKGTDTQYF	TRBV7-9	TRBJ2-3	few	-